This T cell receptor beta chain is from a study of T cell changes during pregnancy in multiple sclerosis. Method: immunoSEQ multiplex PCR; TCRdb's copy keeps in-frame clones and lacks some. This sample has about 20,000 clones, with 88% found just once. Sequenced material: CD8+ T cells from peripheral blood mononuclear cells, taken in the third trimester of pregnancy. This clonotype originated in a female donor in good health, enrolled as a control in a pregnancy study.

The CDR3 coding sequence is TGTGCCAGCAGTGAGGGGACAGGGAGTGAAAAACTGTTTTTT. Translated, it gives CASSEGTGSEKLFF. This sequence joins TRBV6-1 and TRBJ1-4, with TRBD1 identical over 9 bases. Trimming at V came to 3 bases and at J to 7 bases, leaving 3 bases not matched to a gene. CDR1 is MNHNS and CDR2 is SASEGT in the germline V gene. This CDR3 is 14 amino acids long.